This T cell receptor beta chain originates from a study of T cell responses to AZD1222 COVID-19 vaccine. Losses at the gene ends were 4 bases for V and 2 bases for J; bases not matched to a gene: 5. CDR3 length: 14 residues. CDR1 and CDR2 (germline): GTSNPN, SVGIG (reference sequence). Libraries were prepared by immunoSEQ multiplex PCR; TCRdb keeps only in-frame clonotypes and omits some of them. This sample has over 110,000 clones; just under 95% occur once, and the top ten carry roughly an eighth. The rearrangement uses TRBV30 and TRBJ1-5; 7 bases fit TRBD1. Sequenced here: peripheral blood, sampled after recovery from COVID-19. This receptor was identified in an adult who had recovered from COVID-19. CDR3 sequence reads: CAWTKDRRNQPQHF. Written as DNA, the CDR3 is TGTGCCTGGACAAAGGACAGGCGCAATCAGCCCCAGCATTTT.